This passage covers 29 T cell receptor beta chains from one sample sequenced in a study of OX40 agonist ivuxolimab in advanced cancers. Profiling relied on immunoSEQ multiplex PCR, and the TCRdb table lists in-frame clones only, not all of them. The data contain about 69,000 clones, around 80% of them singletons. This sample comprised CD4+ or CD8+ T cells sorted from blood, obtained in a trial of the OX40 agonist ivuxolimab. All receptors come from an adult with an advanced solid tumor such as melanoma, head and neck, liver or kidney cancer.

The sample holds a few counts of this clone. This chain uses TRBV2 with TRBJ1-5; 8 nucleotides match TRBD1. Germline values: CDR1 SNHLY, CDR2 FYNNEI. J lost 2 bases, V lost 3 bases, and 6 bases had no gene match. The CDR3 length is 16 residues. The CDR3 DNA reads as TGTGCCAGCAGTGACTCCACAGGGGGGGGCAATCAGCCCCAGCATTTT. Translating it yields CASSDSTGGGNQPQHF.

There are a few counts of this clone. The rearrangement uses TRBV7-2 and TRBJ2-3, with D uncertain. CDR1 is SGHTA and CDR2 is FQGNSA in the germline V gene. The CDR3 is made up of 14 amino acids. Trimming stripped 0 bases from V and 5 bases from J, with 9 bases between. CDR3 residues: CASSLARLRDTQYF. CDR3 in DNA: TGTGCCAGCAGCTTAGCGCGGCTAAGAGATACGCAGTATTTT.

The chain recombines TRBV18 with TRBJ1-3, with D possibly matching TRBD1 (5 bases). The CDR3 consists of 14 residues. V was cut by 3 bases and J by 2 bases, with 8 bases left in between. Germline assignment: CDR1 KGHSH and CDR2 LQKENI. CDR3 region: CASSPSGAGNTIYF. CDR3 nucleotides: TGTGCCAGCTCACCCTCGGGGGCTGGAAACACCATATATTTT.

The chain recombines TRBV7-9 with TRBJ2-3; D may be TRBD2 (6 bases). The CDR3 is 13 amino acids. Germline CDR1 reads SEHNR; CDR2 reads FQNEAQ (reference sequence). The V end lost 4 bases, the J end lost 5 bases, and 10 bases lay between the germline ends. The CDR3 nucleotides read TGTGCCAGCAGCTATAGCGGAGGAGATACGCAGTATTTT. Translating gives CASSYSGGDTQYF.

The genes are TRBV7-6 and TRBJ2-2, with 7 bases that match TRBD2. The V gene end was trimmed by 8 bases and the J gene end by 5 bases; junction bases not matched to a gene: 8. Germline V lookup: CDR1 SGHVS, CDR2 FNYEAQ. The CDR3 is 14 amino acids. CDR3 nucleotide sequence: TGTGCCAGCGAAAGGGGCGGGAGTACCGGGGAGCTGTTTTTT. Amino acids: CASERGGSTGELFF.

The chain is built from TRBV11-2 and TRBJ1-1; possibly TRBD1 for D (5 bases). Germline CDR1 SGHAT, CDR2 FQNNGV. CDR3 length equals 11 residues. Trimming took 6 bases from V and 10 from J, leaving 12 bases between them. The DNA for the CDR3 is TGTGCCAGCAGGCAGGGAGCGAGAGCTTTCTTT. It encodes CASRQGARAFF.

The rearrangement uses TRBV19 and TRBJ1-4; a possible D gene is TRBD1 (6 bases). This CDR3 has 17 residues. V was shortened by 4 bases and J by 0 bases, with 15 bases between the two germline ends. CDR1 and CDR2 (germline): LNHDA, SQIVND (reference sequence). DNA of the CDR3: TGTGCCAGTAGTAACGACAGGACACTTGCAACTAATGAAAAACTGTTTTTT. It translates to CASSNDRTLATNEKLFF.

V is TRBV15 and J is TRBJ1-1; tentatively, D is TRBD1 (5 bases). Germline CDR1 LNHNV, CDR2 YYDKDF (reference sequence). CDR3 length: 13 amino acids. V was trimmed by 3 bases and J by 4 bases, leaving 9 bases between them. The CDR3 nucleotides are TGTGCCACCAGCAGGGCGGGGGGCACTGAAGCTTTCTTT. Its translation: CATSRAGGTEAFF. Full variable domain (remainder filled in from reference TRBV15 and TRBJ1-1): DAMVIQNPRYQVTQFGKPVTLSCSQTLNHNVMYWYQQKSSQAPKLLFHYYDKDFNNEADTPDNFQSRRPNTSFCFLDIRSPGLGDTAMYLCATSRAGGTEAFFGQGTRLTVV.

V usage is TRBV4-2 and J usage is TRBJ1-4; D not certain. In germline, CDR1 is LGHNA, CDR2 YNFKEQ. The CDR3 consists of 16 residues. The ends were cut back, 4 bases at V and 0 bases at J, with 12 bases in the middle. The CDR3, as DNA: TGTGCCAGCAGCCCTGGGTCTCATGCAACTAATGAAAAACTGTTTTTT. Encoded protein: CASSPGSHATNEKLFF.

The genes are TRBV18 and TRBJ2-2; 14 positions agree with TRBD2. Trimming removed 5 bases from V and 6 bases from J; junction bases left unmatched: 5. Per germline, CDR1 KGHSH and CDR2 LQKENI. The CDR3 is made up of 16 amino acids. The CDR3 spells CASSAGTSGRSGELFF. CDR3 coding DNA: TGTGCCAGCTCAGCAGGGACTAGCGGGAGATCCGGGGAGCTGTTTTTT.

The chain recombines TRBV9 with TRBJ2-7; D possibly matches TRBD1 or TRBD2 (5 bases each). Trimming took off 0 bases at V and 7 bases at J, with 11 bases between the two ends. CDR1 is SGDLS and CDR2 is YYNGEE in the germline V gene. There are 13 residues in the CDR3. CDR3 amino acids: CASSVGGNREQYF. The CDR3 nucleotides read TGTGCCAGCAGCGTAGGGGGGAATAGGGAGCAGTACTTC.

This rearrangement joins TRBV9 to TRBJ2-2, with a tentative D call TRBD1 (6 bases). Deletions cut 2 bases from V and 3 bases from J, with 11 bases between. The CDR3 has 15 residues. Germline V gene data show CDR1 as SGDLS and CDR2 as YYNGEE. The CDR3, as DNA: TGTGCCAGCAGCGTCCGGGACACATACACCGGGGAGCTGTTTTTT. Amino acids: CASSVRDTYTGELFF.

The chain is built from TRBV30 and TRBJ2-3; D is perhaps TRBD2 (6 bases). The length of the CDR3 is 14 residues. V lost 3 bases and J lost 2, with 12 bases in between. Per germline, CDR1 GTSNPN and CDR2 SVGIG (reference sequence). CDR3 sequence reads: CAWRGGAHTDTQYF. CDR3 sequence (DNA): TGTGCCTGGAGAGGAGGGGCGCACACAGATACGCAGTATTTT.

This chain uses TRBV16 with TRBJ1-2, with 9 positions matching TRBD1. CDR1 and CDR2 (germline): KGHSY, FQNENV. Unmatched junction bases numbered 7, after V lost 3 bases and J lost 5 bases. The CDR3 spans 15 residues. Written as DNA, the CDR3 is TGTGCCAGCAGCCATTGGACAGGGGTTTTGTATGGCTACACCTTC. It encodes CASSHWTGVLYGYTF.

This chain joins TRBV30 and TRBJ1-1; 7 bases are shared with TRBD1. This CDR3 comprises 14 residues. With 4 bases clipped from V and 4 bases from J, the junction kept 9 bases outside the gene matches. The germline V gene has CDR1 GTSNPN and CDR2 SVGIG (reference sequence). The CDR3 region is CAWKVTGDGTEAFF. The CDR3 bases are TGTGCCTGGAAGGTTACAGGGGACGGCACTGAAGCTTTCTTT. Full variable domain (outside the CDR3, taken from reference TRBV30 and TRBJ1-1): SQTIHQWPATLVQPVGSPLSLECTVEGTSNPNLYWYRQAAGRGLQLLFYSVGIGQISSEVPQNLSASRPQDRQFILSSKKLLLSDSGFYLCAWKVTGDGTEAFFGQGTRLTVV.

The chain is built from TRBV19 and TRBJ2-1, with a possible D match to TRBD2 (5 bases). The V gene lost 3 bases and the J gene lost 9 bases, with 12 bases spanning the gap. This CDR3 region has 13 residues. CDR1 and CDR2 (germline): LNHDA, SQIVND (reference sequence). CDR3 sequence: CASSIRGSTEQFF. The DNA of the CDR3 is TGTGCCAGTAGTATTCGGGGAAGTACTGAGCAGTTCTTC. Full variable domain (rest looked up from reference TRBV19 and TRBJ2-1): DGGITQSPKYLFRKEGQNVTLSCEQNLNHDAMYWYRQDPGQGLRLIYYSQIVNDFQKGDIAEGYSVSREKKESFPLTVTSAQKNPTAFYLCASSIRGSTEQFFGPGTRLTVL.

The chain uses TRBV6-5 and TRBJ2-1; TRBD1 might be the D (5 bases). Germline CDR1 reads MNHEY; CDR2 reads SVGAGI. V was cut by 3 bases and J by 8 bases, with 8 bases left in between. CDR3 length: 12 amino acids. The CDR3 DNA reads TGTGCCAGCAGTTATAGGGGCGATGAGCAGTTCTTC. Amino acids: CASSYRGDEQFF.

Ten or more counts support this clone. This chain links TRBV7-3 with TRBJ1-1; 9 bases fit TRBD1. Trimming cost V 7 bases and J 5 bases; bases outside gene matches: 8. The CDR3 extends over 14 amino acids. CDR1 is SGHTA, CDR2 FQGTGA, per germline. The CDR3 loop reads CASKVQGAGTEAFF. CDR3 nucleotide sequence: TGTGCCAGCAAGGTACAGGGGGCTGGGACTGAAGCTTTCTTT.

This chain joins TRBV30 and TRBJ1-1; D unresolved. Trimming left V 3 bases short and J 5 bases short, with 10 bases between. Per the germline V gene, CDR1 is GTSNPN and CDR2 is SVGIG (reference sequence). This CDR3 is built from 12 residues. CDR3 region: CAWRSRGTEAFF. DNA for the CDR3: TGTGCCTGGAGGTCCCGCGGAACTGAAGCTTTCTTT.

The genes are TRBV6-7 and TRBJ2-7; perhaps TRBD1 as D (6 bases). TRBV6-7 is an ORF, with its function uncertain. V lost 5 bases to trimming and J lost 6 bases, with 14 bases between them. The CDR3 contains 13 residues. CDR3 sequence (DNA): TGTGCCAGCAGTGGAGAGGAACAGGGCGAGCAGTACTTC. Its translation is CASSGEEQGEQYF.

The chain combines TRBV2 with TRBJ1-5, with 7 bases fitting TRBD1. This CDR3 spans 13 amino acids. CDR1 is SNHLY, CDR2 FYNNEI, per germline. The V segment lost 3 bases and the J segment 6 bases; nucleotides outside the gene matches: 2. The CDR3 sequence: CASSDTGVQPQHF. The CDR3 nucleotides read TGTGCCAGCAGTGATACAGGGGTTCAGCCCCAGCATTTT.

CDR3 region: CSAKQGYGYTF. CDR3 nucleotide sequence: TGCAGTGCTAAACAGGGCTATGGCTACACCTTC. J is TRBJ1-2 and V is TRBV20-1; D perhaps matches TRBD1 (6 bases). Germline CDR1 is DFQATT and CDR2 is SNEGSKA (reference sequence). This CDR3 contains 11 residues. The V end lost 4 bases, the J end lost 4 bases, and 7 bases lay between the germline ends.

The gene calls are TRBV27 and TRBJ2-3, with unresolved D. V lost 5 bases and J lost 1, with 16 bases in between. CDR3 length: 16 residues. Germline assignment: CDR1 MNHEY and CDR2 SMNVEV (reference sequence). CDR3 coding DNA: TGTGCCAGCAGTGTCCTCGTGGCGGCGGGCACAGATACGCAGTATTTT. Encoded protein: CASSVLVAAGTDTQYF.

The chain employs TRBV20-1 and TRBJ2-1; D perhaps matches TRBD2 (6 bases). CDR3 length: 11 residues. Germline-derived CDR1 and CDR2 are DFQATT and SNEGSKA (reference sequence). This CDR3 is CSSGRGNEQFF. For the CDR3, the DNA is TGCAGCTCCGGGAGAGGGAATGAGCAGTTCTTC.

This clone turned up a few times. The genes are TRBV4-1 and TRBJ2-4; the match to TRBD2 covers 9 bases. This CDR3 spans 14 amino acids. V shed 4 bases, J shed 5 bases, and the junction held 3 bases outside the gene matches. Germline V gene lookup returns CDR1 MGHRA and CDR2 YSYEKL. The CDR3 DNA follows: TGCGCCAGCAGCCTTGTAGCGGGAGAAAACATTCAGTACTTC. Protein sequence: CASSLVAGENIQYF.

This chain uses TRBV15 with TRBJ2-1; weak D call: TRBD2 (6 bases). CDR3 length: 14 amino acids. In germline, CDR1 is LNHNV, CDR2 YYDKDF (reference sequence). The ends were cut back, 0 bases at V and 8 bases at J, with 11 bases in the middle. CDR3 coding DNA: TGTGCCACCAGCAGAGATTTGGCTAGCGATGAGCAGTTCTTC. It specifies CATSRDLASDEQFF.

This clone was seen more than once but under ten times. This chain joins TRBV5-1 and TRBJ2-1, with 14 bases matching TRBD2. V lost 5 bases to trimming and J lost 6 bases; unmatched junction nucleotides: 7. CDR3 size: 16 residues. CDR1 is SGHRS, CDR2 YFSETQ, per germline. The CDR3 bases are TGCGCCAGCAGTTGGTCCGGGACTAGCGGGGGCAATGAGCAGTTCTTC. Translation: CASSWSGTSGGNEQFF.

V and J are TRBV7-3 and TRBJ2-3, with a tentative D call TRBD2 (5 bases). The V end was cut by 5 bases, the J end by 0 bases, with 9 bases between. The germline CDR1 and CDR2 sequences are SGHTA and FQGTGA. The CDR3 is made up of 14 amino acids. CDR3 coding DNA: TGTGCCAGCAGCCTCTCGGGGAGCACAGATACGCAGTATTTT. Translation gives CASSLSGSTDTQYF.

CDR3 region: CASWGGSYNSPLHF. The CDR3 DNA is TGTGCCAGTTGGGGGGGTTCCTATAATTCACCCCTCCACTTT. The gene calls are TRBV19 and TRBJ1-6; maybe TRBD1 (5 bases). V was pared by 8 bases and J by 1 base, with 9 bases between. Germline-derived CDR1 and CDR2 are LNHDA and SQIVND (reference sequence). The CDR3 sequence is 14 residues long.